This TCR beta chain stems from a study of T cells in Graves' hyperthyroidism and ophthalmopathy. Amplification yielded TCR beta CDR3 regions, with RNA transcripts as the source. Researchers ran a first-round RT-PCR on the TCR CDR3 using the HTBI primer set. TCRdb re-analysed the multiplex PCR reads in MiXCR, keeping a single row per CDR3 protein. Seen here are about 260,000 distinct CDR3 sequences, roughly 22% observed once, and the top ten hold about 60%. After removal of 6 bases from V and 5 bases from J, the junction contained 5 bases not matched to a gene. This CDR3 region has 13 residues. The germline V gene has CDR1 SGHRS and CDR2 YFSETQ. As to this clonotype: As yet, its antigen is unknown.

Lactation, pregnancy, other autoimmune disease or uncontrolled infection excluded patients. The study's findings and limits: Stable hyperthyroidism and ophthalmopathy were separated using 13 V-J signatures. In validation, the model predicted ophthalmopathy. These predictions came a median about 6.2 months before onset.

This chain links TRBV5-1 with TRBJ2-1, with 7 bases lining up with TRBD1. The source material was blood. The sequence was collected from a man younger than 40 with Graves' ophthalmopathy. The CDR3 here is CASNRQGNNEQFF. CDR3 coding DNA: TGCGCCAGCAACAGACAGGGAAACAATGAGCAGTTCTTC.